This TCR beta chain was identified during a study of beta chain features in type 1 diabetes. The wider study: Sorted cells examined across all samples numbered around 100 million.

Since all of the isolated RNA was reverse transcribed, expressed TCRB transcripts were what got sequenced. Naive, central memory and regulatory T cell samples yielded approximately 3.3 million reads on average. Sequencing used immunoSEQ multiplex PCR; TCRdb keeps in-frame clones, though not all of them. The sample records more than 350,000 clones, 9.5% to 12% being singletons. Regarding the study as a whole: In the patient group, naive, central memory and Treg TCRB repertoires seemed more alike than in the healthy donor group.

Concerning this clone: Its antigen is unknown.

The clonotype originates from a woman aged 18-35 years in good health. Sequenced material: naive CD4+ T cells from blood.

DNA of the CDR3: TGTGCCAGCAGCTCCCAGGTTGCGACGGGTGAGCAGTTCTTC. It yields the protein CASSSQVATGEQFF. This chain joins TRBV7-3 and TRBJ2-1, with D uncertain. Per germline, CDR1 SGHTA and CDR2 FQGTGA. The germline V and J ends were trimmed by 4 bases and 9 bases, with 16 bases remaining between them. The CDR3 loop spans 14 amino acids.